Below are 27 T cell receptor beta chains sequenced from a single sample in a study of T cells in localized non-small cell lung cancer. Produced via immunoSEQ multiplex PCR; TCRdb's table is partial and in-frame only. The data show 25,000 to 35,000 clones, with around three quarters seen just once and around 15% held by the top ten. The specimen comprised peripheral blood, sampled before any cancer treatment. These TCRs come from a male donor aged 60 or over with stage III squamous cell lung carcinoma.

This chain connects TRBV6-5 to TRBJ2-6, with a weak D call TRBD1 (6 bases). Germline V gene sequence: CDR1 MNHEY, CDR2 SVGAGI. CDR3 length: 16 amino acids. Deletions cut 4 bases from V and 7 bases from J, with 17 bases between. Here the CDR3 DNA reads TGTGCCAGCAGTTCTCGGACAGAAGGCTTCGCCAACGTCCTGACTTTC. Translated, it gives CASSSRTEGFANVLTF.

This sequence joins TRBV5-6 and TRBJ2-7; TRBD1 matches 9 bases. Trimming cost V 2 bases and J 5 bases; bases outside gene matches: 2. The CDR3 spans 13 residues. From germline, CDR1 is SGHDT and CDR2 YYEEEE. CDR3 bases: TGTGCCAGCAGCTTCGGACAGGGGAACGAGCAGTACTTC. Translation: CASSFGQGNEQYF. Full variable domain (missing parts from reference TRBV5-6 and TRBJ2-7): DAGVTQSPTHLIKTRGQQVTLRCSPKSGHDTVSWYQQALGQGPQFIFQYYEEEERQRGNFPDRFSGHQFPNYSSELNVNALLLGDSALYLCASSFGQGNEQYFGPGTRLTVT.

The rearrangement uses TRBV7-9 and TRBJ2-6, with D hard to call. Germline V CDR1 and CDR2: SEHNR, FQNEAQ (reference sequence). The CDR3 consists of 13 residues. Deletions cut 6 bases from V and 4 bases from J, with 7 bases between. Written as DNA, the CDR3 is TGTGCCAGCAGTTCTGCCGGGGCCAACGTCCTGACTTTC. Translation gives CASSSAGANVLTF.

This rearrangement joins TRBV7-3 to TRBJ2-3; TRBD2 might be the D (6 bases). This CDR3 has 13 amino acids. Germline V gene data show CDR1 as SGHTA and CDR2 as FQGTGA. V dropped 4 bases and J dropped 6 bases, with 11 bases sitting between them. CDR3 nucleotides: TGTGCCAGCAGCTACGCTAGCGCCGATACGCAGTATTTT. It yields the protein CASSYASADTQYF. Full variable domain (outside the CDR3, taken from reference TRBV7-3 and TRBJ2-3): GAGVSQTPSNKVTEKGKYVELRCDPISGHTALYWYRQSLGQGPEFLIYFQGTGAADDSGLPNDRFFAVRPEGSVSTLKIQRTERGDSAVYLCASSYASADTQYFGPGTRLTVL.

V is TRBV5-4 and J is TRBJ2-5, with a possible D match to TRBD1 (5 bases). V was clipped by 0 bases and J by 3 bases, with 12 bases between them. Germline V gene data show CDR1 as SGHNT and CDR2 as YYREEE (reference sequence). The CDR3 spans 15 residues. In nucleotides, the CDR3 is TGTGCCAGCAGCTTGGGAGGCAGGGATAAAGAGACCCAGTACTTC. This translates into CASSLGGRDKETQYF. Full variable domain (missing parts from reference TRBV5-4 and TRBJ2-5): ETGVTQSPTHLIKTRGQQVTLRCSSQSGHNTVSWYQQALGQGPQFIFQYYREEENGRGNFPPRFSGLQFPNYSSELNVNALELDDSALYLCASSLGGRDKETQYFGPGTRLLVL.

V is TRBV30 and J is TRBJ2-1, with D possibly being TRBD2 (6 bases). The CDR3 sequence is 13 residues long. CDR1 is GTSNPN, CDR2 SVGIG, per germline (reference sequence). V lost 5 bases and J 9 bases, leaving 17 bases between the germline ends. CDR3 coding DNA: TGTGCCTGGCTTAGAGGAGGGGCTCGTGAGCAGTTCTTC. This encodes CAWLRGGAREQFF.

This clone was seen just once. The CDR3 DNA reads as TGTGCCAGCCACTCGGGGCCGACAATCAATCAGCCCCAGCATTTT. This gives the protein CASHSGPTINQPQHF. This chain uses TRBV21-1 with TRBJ1-5. TRBV21-1 is listed as a pseudogene. The CDR3 is made up of 15 amino acids.

V and J are TRBV5-4 and TRBJ2-7; TRBD1 matches at 8 bases. The V and J ends lost 4 bases and 4 bases, in that order; junction bases with no gene match: 10. This CDR3 contains 15 residues. Looked up from germline, CDR1 is SGHNT and CDR2 is YYREEE (reference sequence). CDR3 region: CASSVDRGEGYEQYF. The CDR3 nucleotides read TGTGCCAGCAGCGTAGACAGGGGCGAAGGGTACGAGCAGTACTTC.

V gene TRBV25-1 combines with J gene TRBJ2-7; TRBD2 might be the D (6 bases). V dropped 2 bases and J dropped 1 base, with 9 bases sitting between them. Germline V lookup: CDR1 MGHDK, CDR2 SYGVNS. This CDR3 has 14 amino acids. The chain's CDR3 is CASSEAGGSYEQYF. CDR3 sequence (DNA): TGTGCCAGCAGTGAAGCTGGGGGGTCCTACGAGCAGTACTTC.

This clone was detected only once. The chain carries TRBV7-9 and TRBJ1-2, with D uncertain. This CDR3 region has 14 residues. V lost 5 bases and J lost 4, with 14 bases in between. Germline V gene lookup returns CDR1 SEHNR and CDR2 FQNEAQ (reference sequence). CDR3 bases: TGTGCCAGCAGCCCGAACACGGACGGCTATGGCTACACCTTC. Translating it yields CASSPNTDGYGYTF.

The V call is TRBV25-1, the J call TRBJ1-2; D gene ambiguous. This CDR3 contains 11 residues. V shed 4 bases and J shed 2 bases, with 2 bases lying between them. Germline values: CDR1 MGHDK, CDR2 SYGVNS. In nucleotides, the CDR3 is TGTGCCAGCAGTGGGAACTATGGCTACACCTTC. Residues: CASSGNYGYTF.

This rearrangement joins TRBV7-6 to TRBJ2-2; 7 nucleotides match TRBD1. J was trimmed by 5 bases and V by 6 bases; bases with no gene match: 3. Germline V gene data show CDR1 as SGHVS and CDR2 as FNYEAQ. This CDR3 region has 13 residues. Here the CDR3 reads CASRVTGTGELFF. The CDR3 coding sequence is TGTGCCAGCAGAGTGACAGGGACCGGGGAGCTGTTTTTT.

This clone was recorded once. The chain recombines TRBV7-9 with TRBJ2-7, with D possibly matching TRBD1 (5 bases). The V gene lost 5 bases and the J gene lost 4 bases, with 12 bases spanning the gap. CDR3 length equals 13 residues. The germline V gene has CDR1 SEHNR and CDR2 FQNEAQ (reference sequence). CDR3 in amino acids: CASSPKGPYEQYF. The DNA for the CDR3 is TGTGCCAGCAGCCCTAAGGGGCCTTACGAGCAGTACTTC. Drawing the rest from reference TRBV7-9 and TRBJ2-7, the complete variable domain is DTGVSQNPRHKITKRGQNVTFRCDPISEHNRLYWYRQTLGQGPEFLTYFQNEAQLEKSRLLSDRFSAERPKGSFSTLEIQRTEQGDSAMYLCASSPKGPYEQYFGPGTRLTVT.

V usage is TRBV11-1 and J usage is TRBJ1-1; TRBD1 matches 9 bases. Germline trimming cut 5 bases from V and 5 bases from J; bases unmatched to any gene: 9. The CDR3 contains 15 residues. Germline lookup yields CDR1 SGHAT and CDR2 FQDESV (reference sequence). CDR3 sequence (DNA): TGTGCCAGCAGCCTAATTACAGGGGGCGGGACTGAAGCTTTCTTT. It encodes CASSLITGGGTEAFF.

V usage is TRBV7-8 and J usage is TRBJ1-4, with a possible D match to TRBD1 (5 bases). The CDR3 runs to 14 residues. The germline V gene encodes CDR1 SGHVS and CDR2 FQNEAQ. Trimming cost V 5 bases and J 3 bases, with 10 bases left between them. In DNA, the CDR3 is TGTGCCAGCAGCCAAGGGGTAGCTAATGAAAAACTGTTTTTT. Its translation: CASSQGVANEKLFF.

This clone appeared a few times. The chain is built from TRBV28 and TRBJ1-1, with 7 positions matching TRBD1. This CDR3 comprises 14 residues. Germline lookup yields CDR1 MDHEN and CDR2 SYDVKM. Trimming removed 6 bases from V and 5 bases from J; junction bases left unmatched: 9. CDR3 sequence (DNA): TGTGCCAGCAGCCAGGGGGTAGGGAAAACTGAAGCTTTCTTT. This translates into CASSQGVGKTEAFF.

This clone was detected only a few times. The chain's CDR3 is CASSLPRDSGNTIYF. The CDR3 region has the DNA TGTGCCAGCAGTTTACCTCGGGACTCTGGAAACACCATATATTTT. The J gene is TRBJ1-3, the V gene TRBV28; D remains ambiguous. Trimming pared 2 bases from V and 0 bases from J, leaving 8 bases between. This CDR3 comprises 15 residues. CDR1 and CDR2 (germline): MDHEN, SYDVKM.

DNA of the CDR3: TGTGCCAGCAGCTTGGGGGAGGGAAGCACAGATACGCAGTATTTT. It codes for CASSLGEGSTDTQYF. This chain joins TRBV9 and TRBJ2-3; 7 bases fit TRBD2. Germline CDR1 and CDR2: SGDLS and YYNGEE. Germline trimming cut 4 bases from V and 0 bases from J; bases unmatched to any gene: 5. CDR3 length: 15 amino acids.

The rearrangement uses TRBV5-1 and TRBJ2-5, with TRBD2 matching 11 bases. The trim removed 4 bases at V and 1 base at J, leaving 3 bases unmatched. The CDR3 runs 15 residues. Per germline, CDR1 SGHRS and CDR2 YFSETQ. CDR3 coding DNA: TGCGCCAGCAGCATAGGGACTAGCGGCCAAGAGACCCAGTACTTC. It yields the protein CASSIGTSGQETQYF. Using reference TRBV5-1 and TRBJ2-5 for the parts outside the CDR3, the full variable domain is KAGVTQTPRYLIKTRGQQVTLSCSPISGHRSVSWYQQTPGQGLQFLFEYFSETQRNKGNFPGRFSGRQFSNSRSEMNVSTLELGDSALYLCASSIGTSGQETQYFGPGTRLLVL.

The gene calls are TRBV7-9 and TRBJ2-1; 10 nucleotides line up with TRBD2. The CDR3 consists of 17 residues. Germline CDR1 SEHNR, CDR2 FQNEAQ (reference sequence). The J segment lost 5 bases and the V segment lost 6 bases, leaving 13 bases of the junction unmatched. The CDR3 DNA reads as TGTGCCAGCAGTCCCCTCGGCACTAGCGGGGCAAACAATGAGCAGTTCTTC. This translates into CASSPLGTSGANNEQFF.

This clone was picked up one time. The chain employs TRBV18 and TRBJ1-1; the D is unclear. V was cut by 5 bases and J by 3 bases, with 10 bases left in between. Germline V gene sequence: CDR1 KGHSH, CDR2 LQKENI. This CDR3 is 13 amino acids long. The DNA of the CDR3 is TGTGCCAGCTCATCCGGGGAGGACACTGAAGCTTTCTTT. Its protein product is CASSSGEDTEAFF. Combining the CDR3 with reference TRBV18 and TRBJ1-1 gives the whole variable domain NAGVMQNPRHLVRRRGQEARLRCSPMKGHSHVYWYRQLPEEGLKFMVYLQKENIIDESGMPKERFSAEFPKEGPSILRIQQVVRGDSAAYFCASSSGEDTEAFFGQGTRLTVV.

V gene TRBV6-1 combines with J gene TRBJ1-2; D gene ambiguous. The CDR3 sequence is 13 residues long. V lost 5 bases, J lost 4 bases, and 11 bases lay in between. Germline CDR1 is MNHNS and CDR2 is SASEGT. The CDR3 region is CASSWEGGYGYTF. CDR3 DNA: TGTGCCAGCAGTTGGGAGGGAGGCTATGGCTACACCTTC.

This chain connects TRBV7-8 to TRBJ2-3; 8 nucleotides match TRBD2. Germline-derived CDR1 and CDR2 are SGHVS and FQNEAQ. Trimming cost V 2 bases and J 5 bases; bases outside gene matches: 18. This CDR3 is 19 amino acids long. CDR3 loop: CASSLSPPQAGVTVDTQYF. DNA for the CDR3: TGTGCCAGCAGCTTATCCCCCCCTCAAGCGGGGGTTACGGTAGATACGCAGTATTTT.

The rearrangement joins TRBV5-1 to TRBJ2-2; 7 positions match TRBD2. CDR1 and CDR2 from the germline V gene are SGHRS and YFSETQ. The CDR3 has 17 residues. The trim removed 0 bases at V and 0 bases at J, leaving 5 bases unmatched. The CDR3 region has the DNA TGCGCCAGCAGCTTGGGACTAGCAGTCGCGAACACCGGGGAGCTGTTTTTT. Translation: CASSLGLAVANTGELFF.

The chain joins TRBV2 to TRBJ2-3; 7 bases map to TRBD1. After removal of 6 bases from V and 1 base from J, the junction contained 4 bases not matched to a gene. The CDR3 runs 14 residues. Germline V gene lookup returns CDR1 SNHLY and CDR2 FYNNEI. This CDR3 is CASSATGGTDTQYF. In DNA, the CDR3 is TGTGCCAGCAGCGCTACAGGGGGCACAGATACGCAGTATTTT. Looking up the rest from reference TRBV2 and TRBJ2-3 gives the full variable domain: EPEVTQTPSHQVTQMGQEVILRCVPISNHLYFYWYRQILGQKVEFLVSFYNNEISEKSEIFDDQFSVERPDGSNFTLKIRSTKLEDSAMYFCASSATGGTDTQYFGPGTRLTVL.

This clone appeared a single time. The same CDR3 also results from other DNA sequences found in this sample. This chain joins TRBV7-2 and TRBJ2-5; 7 bases agree with TRBD1. J gave up 5 bases and V 0 bases, and 3 bases lay outside the gene matches. The CDR3 has 14 amino acids. The germline CDR1 and CDR2 sequences are SGHTA and FQGNSA. The CDR3 loop is CASSLAGGLETQYF. DNA for the CDR3: TGTGCCAGCAGCTTAGCAGGGGGCCTGGAGACCCAGTACTTC.

This rearrangement joins TRBV7-2 to TRBJ2-2; 7 nucleotides agree with TRBD2. J gave up 4 bases and V 1 base, and 6 bases lay outside the gene matches. The CDR3 length is 16 residues. Germline CDR1 reads SGHTA; CDR2 reads FQGNSA. The CDR3 DNA reads TGTGCCAGCAGCTTAGGGAGCGGGGCAACCACCGGGGAGCTGTTTTTT. Translated, it gives CASSLGSGATTGELFF. The variable domain in full, with the rest retrieved from reference TRBV7-2 and TRBJ2-2, is GAGVSQSPSNKVTEKGKDVELRCDPISGHTALYWYRQSLGQGLEFLIYFQGNSAPDKSGLPSDRFSAERTGGSVSTLTIQRTQQEDSAVYLCASSLGSGATTGELFFGEGSRLTVL.